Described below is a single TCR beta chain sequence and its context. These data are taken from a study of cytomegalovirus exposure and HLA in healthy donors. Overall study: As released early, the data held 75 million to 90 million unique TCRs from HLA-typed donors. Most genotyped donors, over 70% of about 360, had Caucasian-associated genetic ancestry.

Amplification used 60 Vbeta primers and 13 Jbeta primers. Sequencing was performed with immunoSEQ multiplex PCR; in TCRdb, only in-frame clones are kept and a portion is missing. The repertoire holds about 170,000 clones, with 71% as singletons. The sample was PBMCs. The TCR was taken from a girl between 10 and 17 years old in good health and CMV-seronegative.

In DNA, the CDR3 is TGCGCCAGCACCTTACGGGGGGGACAAACCCTGAACACTGAAGCTTTCTTT. Encoded protein: CASTLRGGQTLNTEAFF. The rearrangement links TRBV5-1 to TRBJ1-1; D might be TRBD1 (6 bases). CDR3 length: 17 amino acids. V was pared by 6 bases and J by 0 bases, with 21 bases between. Germline V gives CDR1 SGHRS, CDR2 YFSETQ.